This T cell receptor (beta chain) is from a study of beta chain features in type 1 diabetes. The overall study: Regarding age, gender and cell yields, patients proved similar to healthy donors. Examined across all samples were around 110,000,000 sorted cells. Study observations and caveats: Individuals with type 1 diabetes displayed fewer insertions and more deletions at VDJ junctions.

The germline V gene encodes CDR1 MNHNS and CDR2 SASEGT. The CDR3 extends over 13 amino acids. The V and J ends lost 11 bases and 2 bases, in that order; junction bases with no gene match: 7. Sorting that relied on CD45RO/CCR7/CD25/CD127/CD95/CD27 yielded CD4+ naive, central memory, regulatory and stem cell-like memory cells. This clone was seen a few times. The antigen is not known. Expressed TCRB transcripts were sequenced after all isolated RNA was converted to cDNA. The assay was immunoSEQ multiplex PCR, and TCRdb's table has in-frame clones only and misses some. The sample records around 300,000 clones, around 15% being singletons.

The chain links TRBV6-1 to TRBJ2-7, with 9 bases that match TRBD1. Sequencing was carried out using central memory CD4+ T cells from blood. This receptor was identified in a man under 40 in good health. CDR3 loop: CAGTGTGTYEQYF. The CDR3 DNA reads as TGTGCCGGAACCGGGACAGGGACCTACGAGCAGTACTTC.